This entry lists 18 T cell receptor beta chains sequenced from one sample in a study of beta chain features in type 1 diabetes. The sequenced template was cDNA made from the entire isolated RNA. Sequenced by immunoSEQ multiplex PCR; TCRdb stores in-frame clones only, minus some. The data contain roughly 350,000 clones, about 11% of them seen just once; the ten biggest clones take up about 0.015%. The source material was naive CD4+ T cells from blood. Receptors originate from a woman under 40 in good health.

This clone occurred a few times. CDR3 coding DNA: TGCGCCAGCAGCTCAAGCAGCGGGAGCGGCCACGAGCAGTACTTC. The encoded protein is CASSSSSGSGHEQYF. V usage is TRBV5-1 and J usage is TRBJ2-7; 8 bases map to TRBD2. V trimming: 3 bases; J trimming: 5 bases; junction bases outside the gene matches: 10. The CDR3 runs to 15 residues. Germline V gene sequence: CDR1 SGHRS, CDR2 YFSETQ.

The gene calls are TRBV15 and TRBJ1-1; the D is unclear. The V gene lost 4 bases and the J gene lost 1 base, with 7 bases spanning the gap. This CDR3 is 13 amino acids long. Germline assignment: CDR1 LNHNV and CDR2 YYDKDF (reference sequence). CDR3 region: CATSKNKNTEAFF. The DNA of the CDR3 is TGTGCCACCAGCAAAAACAAGAACACTGAAGCTTTCTTT.

This clone was seen a few times. Other DNA sequences in the sample encode the same CDR3. This rearrangement joins TRBV28 to TRBJ1-5; D uncertain. The CDR3 totals 12 residues. Germline V lookup: CDR1 MDHEN, CDR2 SYDVKM. Trimming cost V 8 bases and J 3 bases, with 8 bases left between them. CDR3 amino acids: CASRGPNQPQHF. CDR3 sequence (DNA): TGTGCCAGCCGGGGTCCCAATCAGCCCCAGCATTTT. The variable domain in full, completed from reference TRBV28 and TRBJ1-5, reads DVKVTQSSRYLVKRTGEKVFLECVQDMDHENMFWYRQDPGLGLRLIYFSYDVKMKEKGDIPEGYSVSREKKERFSLILESASTNQTSMYLCASRGPNQPQHFGDGTRLSIL.

The chain joins TRBV6-6 to TRBJ1-5; D might be TRBD1 (5 bases). The CDR3 runs 16 residues. Germline V lookup: CDR1 MNHNY, CDR2 SVGAGI (reference sequence). V was shortened by 0 bases and J by 2 bases, with 11 bases between the two germline ends. CDR3 region: CASSYSTAGGNQPQHF. The CDR3 DNA follows: TGTGCCAGCAGTTACTCGACAGCAGGCGGCAATCAGCCCCAGCATTTT.

This clone has just a few counts. The V gene is TRBV6-6, the J gene TRBJ2-3; 12 bases are a match to TRBD2. The V gene end was trimmed by 7 bases and the J gene end by 5 bases; junction bases not matched to a gene: 4. The CDR3 is 14 amino acids. Germline CDR1 is MNHNY and CDR2 is SVGAGI (reference sequence). CDR3 region: CASKPGLAGDTQYF. The CDR3 DNA follows: TGTGCCAGCAAACCGGGACTAGCGGGAGATACGCAGTATTTT.

The gene calls are TRBV7-9 and TRBJ2-7; 7 nucleotides align to TRBD1. Trimming took 4 bases from V and 3 from J; bases not matched to a gene: 6. This CDR3 has 14 residues. CDR1 SEHNR and CDR2 FQNEAQ come from the germline V gene (reference sequence). This CDR3 reads CASSYTGTVYEQYF. The CDR3 DNA reads TGTGCCAGCAGCTATACCGGGACAGTCTACGAGCAGTACTTC.

The V gene is TRBV7-9, the J gene TRBJ1-5; maybe TRBD1 (6 bases). The V gene's germline CDR1 is SEHNR and CDR2 FQNEAQ (reference sequence). V dropped 1 base and J dropped 6 bases, with 19 bases sitting between them. The CDR3 is made up of 17 amino acids. The CDR3 loop reads CASSLGAGGNRAQPQHF. In DNA form, the CDR3 reads TGTGCCAGCAGCTTAGGGGCGGGGGGAAACAGGGCTCAGCCCCAGCATTTT.

The chain couples TRBV7-9 to TRBJ2-3; TRBD2 agrees at 9 bases. V lost 1 base and J lost 1; bases outside the gene matches: 9. CDR3 length: 18 amino acids. Germline loops: CDR1 SEHNR, CDR2 FQNEAQ (reference sequence). CDR3: CASSLGVLAGWGTDTQYF. The DNA of the CDR3 is TGTGCCAGCAGCTTAGGAGTCCTAGCGGGATGGGGCACAGATACGCAGTATTTT.

This clone was seen only a few times. Other DNA sequences of this sample code for an identical CDR3. The rearrangement joins TRBV7-2 to TRBJ1-2; D gene uncertain. V was clipped by 2 bases and J by 0 bases, with 10 bases between them. Germline V gene data show CDR1 as SGHTA and CDR2 as FQGNSA. CDR3 size: 15 residues. The CDR3 sequence is CASSLRGGANYGYTF. The CDR3 coding sequence is TGTGCCAGCAGCTTACGAGGCGGGGCTAACTATGGCTACACCTTC.

This clone was recorded a few times. The chain links TRBV4-2 to TRBJ2-1; tentatively, D is TRBD2 (5 bases). The CDR3 runs to 16 residues. Germline CDR1 LGHNA, CDR2 YNFKEQ. V lost 2 bases and J lost 2, with 13 bases in between. The CDR3 DNA sequence: TGTGCCAGCAGCCAACAAACTAGTATTCCCTACAATGAGCAGTTCTTC. Its translation: CASSQQTSIPYNEQFF.

This clone appeared a few times. The chain carries TRBV5-8 and TRBJ2-5, with 8 bases aligning to TRBD1. From germline, CDR1 is SGHTS and CDR2 YDEGEE. J was trimmed by 5 bases and V by 7 bases; bases with no gene match: 13. The CDR3 spans 15 residues. DNA for the CDR3: TGTGCCAGCGGGATTACAACAGGGGGTTCGGAGACCCAGTACTTC. It is translated as CASGITTGGSETQYF.

This clone was counted only a few times. CDR3 sequence (DNA): TGTGCCAGCAGTGCTACTTCTATTCGACTAGCGGGAGGGCATGAGCAGTTCTTC. This translates into CASSATSIRLAGGHEQFF. V usage is TRBV2 and J usage is TRBJ2-1; 14 bases agree with TRBD2. Germline assignment: CDR1 SNHLY and CDR2 FYNNEI. This CDR3 spans 18 amino acids. V gave up 4 bases and J gave up 8 bases; unmatched junction bases: 13.

The CDR3 is CASSPRGQSSYEQYF. CDR3 bases: TGTGCCAGCTCACCTAGGGGGCAGAGCTCCTACGAGCAGTACTTC. This chain uses TRBV18 with TRBJ2-7, with TRBD1 matching over 7 bases. V shed 3 bases and J 0 bases; nucleotides not matched to a gene: 5. This CDR3 region has 15 residues. Germline V CDR1 and CDR2: KGHSH, LQKENI.

There are a few counts of this clone. The chain joins TRBV29-1 to TRBJ2-5, with 10 bases aligning to TRBD1. Germline CDR1 and CDR2: SQVTM and ANQGSEA. This CDR3 is built from 14 residues. V dropped 7 bases and J dropped 2; count of bases not matched to a gene: 7. CDR3 in amino acids: CSAPGQGSQETQYF. In nucleotides, the CDR3 is TGCAGCGCCCCGGGACAGGGGTCACAAGAGACCCAGTACTTC.

This clone was seen a handful of times. V gene TRBV18 combines with J gene TRBJ1-4, with D uncertain. The V and J ends lost 3 bases and 4 bases respectively, with 9 bases between them. The length of the CDR3 is 14 residues. The germline V gene encodes CDR1 KGHSH and CDR2 LQKENI. The CDR3 sequence is CASSPLTNNEKLFF. CDR3 coding DNA: TGTGCCAGCTCACCCTTGACAAATAATGAAAAACTGTTTTTT.

The CDR3 loop reads CASSYSSSGGQNEQFF. For the CDR3, the DNA is TGTGCCAGCAGTTACTCGTCTAGCGGGGGCCAGAATGAGCAGTTCTTC. The chain is built from TRBV6-5 and TRBJ2-1, with 10 nucleotides matching TRBD2. The CDR3 totals 16 residues. The ends lost 0 bases at V and 7 bases at J; junction bases unmatched: 6. Germline V gives CDR1 MNHEY, CDR2 SVGAGI.

This clone has only a few counts. The chain couples TRBV2 to TRBJ2-1; maybe TRBD2 (6 bases). V was cut by 3 bases and J by 5 bases, with 14 bases left in between. CDR3 length equals 15 residues. The germline CDR1 and CDR2 sequences are SNHLY and FYNNEI. Written as DNA, the CDR3 is TGTGCCAGCAGTGAGAATGGACTATTGAACAATGAGCAGTTCTTC. Translation gives CASSENGLLNNEQFF.

There are a few counts of this clone. The rearrangement uses TRBV16 and TRBJ2-7; D call uncertain. The ends were cut back, 5 bases at V and 1 base at J, with 12 bases in the middle. This CDR3 comprises 14 residues. Germline V gene data show CDR1 as KGHSY and CDR2 as FQNENV. Written as DNA, the CDR3 is TGTGCCAGCAGCATTACCAGAATTTCCTACGAGCAGTACTTC. This encodes CASSITRISYEQYF.